Each of the 21 T cell receptor beta chains below was sequenced from the same sample in a study of shared clonotypes between healthy human individuals. The data were produced by immunoSEQ multiplex PCR, yet TCRdb's version contains in-frame clones alone and is incomplete. The table lists hundreds of thousands of clones, 95% to 97% of them singletons, with about 0.054% in the top ten. What was sequenced was naive CD4+ T cells sorted from blood. Subset defined: CD45RA+ positively selected. The receptors were gathered from a woman aged 25 to 39 in good health.

The J gene is TRBJ2-3, the V gene TRBV10-3, with 10 nucleotides matching TRBD2. CDR1 ENHRY and CDR2 SYGVKD come from the germline V gene. The CDR3 spans 17 residues. V dropped 3 bases and J dropped 5; count of bases not matched to a gene: 11. The CDR3 DNA reads as TGTGCCATCAGTGAACTTTGGCTAGCGGGAGCTGGAGATACGCAGTATTTT. Translated, it gives CAISELWLAGAGDTQYF.

This chain links TRBV28 with TRBJ2-7, with D possibly being TRBD1 or TRBD2 (7 bases each). V was pared by 5 bases and J by 1 base, with 12 bases between. This CDR3 region has 14 residues. Germline assignment: CDR1 MDHEN and CDR2 SYDVKM. The CDR3 spells CASSAGDSSYEQYF. CDR3 nucleotides: TGTGCCAGCAGTGCGGGGGACAGTTCCTACGAGCAGTACTTC.

V gene TRBV18 combines with J gene TRBJ2-1; the match to TRBD2 covers 12 bases. Germline V CDR1 and CDR2: KGHSH, LQKENI. The CDR3 is made up of 15 amino acids. The V segment lost 6 bases and the J segment 8 bases; nucleotides outside the gene matches: 8. The CDR3, as DNA: TGTGCCAGCTCTGGGGGGACTAGCGGGTTTGATGAGCAGTTCTTC. Its translation: CASSGGTSGFDEQFF.

CDR3 nucleotide sequence: TGTGCCAGCAGGCAGGGTGGGGAGACCCAGTACTTC. Its protein product is CASRQGGETQYF. This chain connects TRBV5-4 to TRBJ2-5; tentatively, D is TRBD1 (5 bases). The CDR3 extends over 12 amino acids. Germline values: CDR1 SGHNT, CDR2 YYREEE (reference sequence). V was trimmed by 5 bases and J by 5 bases, leaving 10 bases between them. Full variable domain (outside the CDR3, taken from reference TRBV5-4 and TRBJ2-5): ETGVTQSPTHLIKTRGQQVTLRCSSQSGHNTVSWYQQALGQGPQFIFQYYREEENGRGNFPPRFSGLQFPNYSSELNVNALELDDSALYLCASRQGGETQYFGPGTRLLVL.

V gene TRBV29-1 combines with J gene TRBJ1-5; D ambiguous. Germline V CDR1 and CDR2: SQVTM, ANQGSEA. The V gene lost 7 bases and the J gene lost 0 bases, with 7 bases spanning the gap. The CDR3 consists of 12 residues. The DNA of the CDR3 is TGCAGCGCCACGGATAGCAATCAGCCCCAGCATTTT. As protein: CSATDSNQPQHF.

Comment on this clone: The identical CDR3 is also encoded by other nucleotide sequences in the sample. The chain links TRBV18 to TRBJ2-7; D ambiguous. Trimming took off 3 bases at V and 2 bases at J, with 5 bases between the two ends. Germline V CDR1 and CDR2: KGHSH, LQKENI. The CDR3 totals 12 residues. Written as DNA, the CDR3 is TGTGCCAGCTCACCCGGAACCTACGAGCAGTACTTC. Protein sequence: CASSPGTYEQYF.

The chain's CDR3 is CAIRTGGNTEAFF. CDR3 nucleotides: TGTGCCATCCGGACAGGGGGTAACACTGAAGCTTTCTTT. The chain couples TRBV10-3 to TRBJ1-1; 10 nucleotides align to TRBD1. Unmatched junction bases numbered 2, after V lost 8 bases and J lost 2 bases. In germline, CDR1 is ENHRY, CDR2 SYGVKD. The CDR3 has 13 amino acids.

The chain links TRBV7-9 to TRBJ2-7; a possible D gene is TRBD1 (6 bases). V dropped 3 bases and J dropped 4 bases, with 16 bases sitting between them. CDR3 length: 15 residues. Germline lookup yields CDR1 SEHNR and CDR2 FQNEAQ (reference sequence). CDR3 sequence reads: CASSFGGQKGYEQYF. CDR3 in DNA: TGTGCCAGCAGCTTCGGTGGACAGAAAGGATACGAGCAGTACTTC.

The rearrangement uses TRBV28 and TRBJ2-3, with unresolved D. The CDR3 is made up of 14 amino acids. Germline-derived CDR1 and CDR2 are MDHEN and SYDVKM. V lost 2 bases, J lost 0 bases, and 6 bases lay in between. CDR3 DNA: TGTGCCAGCAGTTTACGTCTGAGCACAGATACGCAGTATTTT. Its translation is CASSLRLSTDTQYF.

The rearrangement uses TRBV5-1 and TRBJ2-3; 7 nucleotides align to TRBD2. The germline V gene encodes CDR1 SGHRS and CDR2 YFSETQ. V was pared by 1 base and J by 3 bases, with 2 bases of the junction left unmatched. This CDR3 has 14 amino acids. CDR3 DNA: TGCGCCAGCAGCTTGTTTAGCGGGACAGATACGCAGTATTTT. Translating gives CASSLFSGTDTQYF.

The chain combines TRBV11-3 with TRBJ2-5; TRBD1 matches 11 bases. Germline values: CDR1 SGHNT, CDR2 YENEEA. The CDR3 has 13 amino acids. V trimming: 5 bases; J trimming: 7 bases; junction bases outside the gene matches: 3. CDR3 region: CASSRTGGGTQYF. Here the CDR3 DNA reads TGTGCCAGCAGCCGGACAGGGGGCGGGACCCAGTACTTC.

The rearrangement links TRBV6-6 to TRBJ1-2, with 8 bases matching TRBD1. The CDR3 sequence is 13 residues long. V was pared by 0 bases and J by 8 bases, with 2 bases of the junction left unmatched. Looked up from germline, CDR1 is MNHNY and CDR2 is SVGAGI (reference sequence). The CDR3 sequence: CASSYSSGGGYTF. The CDR3 DNA reads as TGTGCCAGCAGTTACTCGTCAGGGGGCGGCTACACCTTC.

The V call is TRBV6-5, the J call TRBJ2-2; no definite D call. V was clipped by 5 bases and J by 3 bases, with 4 bases between them. The CDR3 spans 12 residues. Germline V CDR1 and CDR2: MNHEY, SVGAGI. The CDR3 spells CASSQYTGELFF. For the CDR3, the DNA is TGTGCCAGCAGTCAGTACACCGGGGAGCTGTTTTTT.

The rearrangement uses TRBV7-8 and TRBJ1-6; unclear D gene. CDR1 SGHVS and CDR2 FQNEAQ come from the germline V gene. Trimming left V 5 bases short and J 0 bases short, with 8 bases between. This CDR3 has 15 amino acids. The CDR3 sequence is CASSPRSSYNSPLHF. The CDR3 DNA sequence: TGTGCCAGCAGCCCCAGGAGCTCCTATAATTCACCCCTCCACTTT.

The chain couples TRBV10-3 to TRBJ2-7; the match to TRBD2 covers 8 bases. The length of the CDR3 is 14 residues. Germline V lookup: CDR1 ENHRY, CDR2 SYGVKD. Trimming cost V 6 bases and J 5 bases; bases outside gene matches: 9. CDR3 bases: TGTGCCATCAGCAAAGCGGGAGACCTGAACGAGCAGTACTTC. The encoded protein is CAISKAGDLNEQYF.

This chain connects TRBV5-1 to TRBJ2-7; D perhaps matches TRBD1 (6 bases). V gave up 5 bases and J gave up 5 bases, with 11 bases separating them. Per the germline V gene, CDR1 is SGHRS and CDR2 is YFSETQ. CDR3 length: 12 residues. Written as DNA, the CDR3 is TGCGCCAGCAGTTTACAGGGCAACGAGCAGTACTTC. It codes for CASSLQGNEQYF.

The CDR3 region is CASSLPQGSEAFF. The CDR3 coding sequence is TGCGCCAGCAGCTTGCCACAGGGCTCTGAAGCTTTCTTT. This chain joins TRBV5-1 and TRBJ1-1; possible D gene TRBD1, 6 bases. Trimming removed 1 base at V and 6 bases at J, with 10 bases between. This CDR3 is built from 13 residues. The germline V gene has CDR1 SGHRS and CDR2 YFSETQ.

As regards this clone: Other DNA sequences in this sample translate to the same CDR3. The chain links TRBV28 to TRBJ2-2; no reliable D call. Germline CDR1 MDHEN, CDR2 SYDVKM. This CDR3 spans 12 amino acids. V lost 6 bases to trimming and J lost 1 base, with 3 bases between them. CDR3 nucleotide sequence: TGTGCCAGCAGCCAGAACACCGGGGAGCTGTTTTTT. It translates to CASSQNTGELFF.

This clone was picked up a small number of times. This rearrangement joins TRBV4-2 to TRBJ2-3; D is undetermined. There are 15 residues in the CDR3. Germline values: CDR1 LGHNA, CDR2 YNFKEQ. V lost 0 bases, J lost 6 bases, and 13 bases lay in between. Here the CDR3 DNA reads TGTGCCAGCAGCCAAGATCGCCCAGCAGGCGATACGCAGTATTTT. Its translation is CASSQDRPAGDTQYF.

The J gene is TRBJ1-3, the V gene TRBV28, with D perhaps TRBD1 (5 bases). Trimming removed 7 bases at V and 0 bases at J, with 13 bases between. This CDR3 region has 15 residues. The germline CDR1 and CDR2 sequences are MDHEN and SYDVKM. CDR3 DNA: TGTGCCAGCATCGGGACTCCCGTCTCTGGAAACACCATATATTTT. It encodes CASIGTPVSGNTIYF.

The V gene is TRBV28, the J gene TRBJ1-5; D unresolved. The CDR3 has 15 amino acids. V was clipped by 5 bases and J by 4 bases, with 15 bases between them. Germline V gene data show CDR1 as MDHEN and CDR2 as SYDVKM. The CDR3 loop reads CASSPFRGPNQPQHF. The CDR3 nucleotides read TGTGCCAGCAGTCCTTTCCGTGGGCCGAATCAGCCCCAGCATTTT.